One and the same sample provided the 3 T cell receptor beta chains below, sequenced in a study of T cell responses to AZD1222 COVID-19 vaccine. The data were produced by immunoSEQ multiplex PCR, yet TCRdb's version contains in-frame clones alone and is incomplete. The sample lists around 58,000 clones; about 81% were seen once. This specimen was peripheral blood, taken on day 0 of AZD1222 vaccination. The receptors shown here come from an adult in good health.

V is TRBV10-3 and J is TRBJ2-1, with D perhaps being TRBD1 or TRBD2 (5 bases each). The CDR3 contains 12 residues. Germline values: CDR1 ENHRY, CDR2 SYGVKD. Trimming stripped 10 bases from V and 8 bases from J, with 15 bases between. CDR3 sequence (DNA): TGTGCCACCGGCGTGGGGGTCCATGAGCAGTTCTTC. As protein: CATGVGVHEQFF.

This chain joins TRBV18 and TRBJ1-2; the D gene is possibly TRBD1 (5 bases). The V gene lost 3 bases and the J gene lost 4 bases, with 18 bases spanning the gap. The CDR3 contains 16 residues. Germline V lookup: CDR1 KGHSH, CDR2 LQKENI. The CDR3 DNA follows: TGTGCCAGCTCACCGGGGCAGCCGACAACCACCTATGGCTACACCTTC. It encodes CASSPGQPTTTYGYTF.

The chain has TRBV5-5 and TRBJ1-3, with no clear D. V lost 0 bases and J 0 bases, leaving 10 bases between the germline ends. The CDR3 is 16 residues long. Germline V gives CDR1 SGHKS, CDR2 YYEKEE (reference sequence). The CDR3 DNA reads TGTGCCAGCAGCTTGGTGATACCTAGCTCTGGAAACACCATATATTTT. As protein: CASSLVIPSSGNTIYF.